This is a list of T cell receptor beta chains from one sample in a study of CD8 T cells in Susac syndrome. TCRdb itself ran the immunoSEQ multiplex PCR reads through MiXCR, one entry per CDR3 protein. This sample has around 150,000 distinct CDR3 sequences, with over 90% found just once. Sequenced material: CD8+ T cells from PBMCs. All receptors come from a human donor with Susac syndrome. Both conserved end residues are part of each CDR3. D genes are given only for firm matches. Not every row has a clone size; where given, it reads once, few, many or a size class.

cdr3_nt: TGTGCCAGCAGTGAAGTTCTAGCGGGATACACAGATACGCAGTATTTT; cdr3_aa: CASSEVLAGYTDTQYF; d_call: TRBD2; j_call: TRBJ2-3; clone_size: .; v_call: TRBV6-1
cdr3_nt: TGTGCCAGCAGCCCACCCGGACTAATGGATGAGCAGTTCTTC; cdr3_aa: CASSPPGLMDEQFF; d_call: .; j_call: TRBJ2-1; clone_size: .; v_call: TRBV7-9
cdr3_nt: TGTGCCCGGACCCGGGGGGGGAACACTGAAGCTTTCTTT; cdr3_aa: CARTRGGNTEAFF; d_call: .; j_call: TRBJ1-1; clone_size: .; v_call: TRBV30
cdr3_nt: TGTGCCAGCAGTATGGGGGGTTGGCGGGAGGGCCCTGGCGAGCAGTACTTC; cdr3_aa: CASSMGGWREGPGEQYF; d_call: TRBD2; j_call: TRBJ2-7; clone_size: .; v_call: TRBV28
cdr3_nt: TGTGCCAGCAGTTTGGGCCCGACGGGCTATGAGCAGTTCTTC; cdr3_aa: CASSLGPTGYEQFF; d_call: .; j_call: TRBJ2-1; clone_size: .; v_call: TRBV27
cdr3_nt: TGTGCCAGCAGCTTAGCGGGGTTTGCCACAGATACGCAGTATTTT; cdr3_aa: CASSLAGFATDTQYF; d_call: .; j_call: TRBJ2-3; clone_size: .; v_call: TRBV7-6
cdr3_nt: TGTGCCAGCAGTCCCGGACAGGGGGAGTTCTTC; cdr3_aa: CASSPGQGEFF; d_call: TRBD1; j_call: TRBJ2-1; clone_size: .; v_call: TRBV27
cdr3_nt: TGCGCCAGCAGCCAAGGGTTCGAGCAGTACTTC; cdr3_aa: CASSQGFEQYF; d_call: .; j_call: TRBJ2-7; clone_size: .; v_call: TRBV4-1
cdr3_nt: TGCAGTGCTAGAGCCGGGACTAGCGGGAGCTATGAGCAGTTCTTC; cdr3_aa: CSARAGTSGSYEQFF; d_call: TRBD2; j_call: TRBJ2-1; clone_size: .; v_call: TRBV20-1
cdr3_nt: TGTGCCAGCAGTTTGAGTCAGTCGTACCAAGAGACCCAGTACTTC; cdr3_aa: CASSLSQSYQETQYF; d_call: .; j_call: TRBJ2-5; clone_size: .; v_call: TRBV27
cdr3_nt: TGTGCCAGCAGCTTAATAGAACAGGGGAGTAACATTCAGTACTTC; cdr3_aa: CASSLIEQGSNIQYF; d_call: TRBD1; j_call: TRBJ2-4; clone_size: .; v_call: TRBV7-3
cdr3_nt: TGTGCCAGCAGTTACCCCTGGGAAGGACCGGACCAAGAGACCCAGTACTTC; cdr3_aa: CASSYPWEGPDQETQYF; d_call: .; j_call: TRBJ2-5; clone_size: .; v_call: TRBV6-5
cdr3_nt: TGTGCCAGCACCCCTTTCGCCGGGGTCCAAGAGACCCAGTACTTC; cdr3_aa: CASTPFAGVQETQYF; d_call: .; j_call: TRBJ2-5; clone_size: .; v_call: TRBV28
cdr3_nt: TGTGCCAGCAGTTTAGGGCAGGGAGGTTCAGCTTTCTTT; cdr3_aa: CASSLGQGGSAFF; d_call: .; j_call: TRBJ1-1; clone_size: .; v_call: TRBV12-3/TRBV12-4
cdr3_nt: TGCGCCAGCAGCCAAGAAGGGACTAGCGGCTACGAGCAGTACTTC; cdr3_aa: CASSQEGTSGYEQYF; d_call: TRBD2; j_call: TRBJ2-7; clone_size: .; v_call: TRBV4-1
cdr3_nt: TGTGCCAGCAGTGAGAAAGGGAGGGCAGATACGCAGTATTTT; cdr3_aa: CASSEKGRADTQYF; d_call: TRBD2; j_call: TRBJ2-3; clone_size: once; v_call: TRBV2
cdr3_nt: TGCGCCAGCATGATCAGCGGGAGTGAGCAGTTCTTC; cdr3_aa: CASMISGSEQFF; d_call: TRBD2; j_call: TRBJ2-1; clone_size: once; v_call: TRBV5-1
cdr3_nt: TGTGCCAGCAGCGCGGGAGGGGGCTTGGGAGGCTACACCTTC; cdr3_aa: CASSAGGGLGGYTF; d_call: TRBD1; j_call: TRBJ1-2; clone_size: .; v_call: TRBV7-9
cdr3_nt: TGTGCCAGCAGTCCACTAGCGGGCACCTACGAGCAGTACTTC; cdr3_aa: CASSPLAGTYEQYF; d_call: TRBD2; j_call: TRBJ2-7; clone_size: .; v_call: TRBV6-6
cdr3_nt: TGTGCCTTGAGTGAAACTGAAGCTTTCTTT; cdr3_aa: CALSETEAFF; d_call: .; j_call: TRBJ1-1; clone_size: .; v_call: TRBV30
cdr3_nt: TGTGCCAGCAGTTTACAAGGGAGCACCGGGGAGCTGTTTTTT; cdr3_aa: CASSLQGSTGELFF; d_call: .; j_call: TRBJ2-2; clone_size: .; v_call: TRBV6-2/TRBV6-3
cdr3_nt: TGCGCCAGCAGCCAAGTGGTGGGGGCGGACACTGAAGCTTTCTTT; cdr3_aa: CASSQVVGADTEAFF; d_call: .; j_call: TRBJ1-1; clone_size: .; v_call: TRBV4-1
cdr3_nt: TGTGCCAGCAGTTTAGATTTTTACGAGCAGTACTTC; cdr3_aa: CASSLDFYEQYF; d_call: .; j_call: TRBJ2-7; clone_size: .; v_call: TRBV12-3/TRBV12-4
cdr3_nt: TGTGCCAGCAGCCCTTCGGGGGTCAGGTATGAGCAGTTCTTC; cdr3_aa: CASSPSGVRYEQFF; d_call: .; j_call: TRBJ2-1; clone_size: .; v_call: TRBV13
cdr3_nt: TGTGCCAGCAGTTACTACTCGCCCGGACGATCAACTAATGAAAAACTGTTTTTT; cdr3_aa: CASSYYSPGRSTNEKLFF; d_call: .; j_call: TRBJ1-4; clone_size: .; v_call: TRBV6-5
cdr3_nt: TGTGCCAGCAGCGTAGCAGACACGAACGGCTACACCTTC; cdr3_aa: CASSVADTNGYTF; d_call: .; j_call: TRBJ1-2; clone_size: few; v_call: TRBV9
cdr3_nt: TGTGCCAGCAGTGATTCCCGCCGGATGCAAGAGACCCAGTACTTC; cdr3_aa: CASSDSRRMQETQYF; d_call: .; j_call: TRBJ2-5; clone_size: once; v_call: TRBV27
cdr3_nt: TGTGCCAGCAGCCCGGGACAGGGGAGCCGCGGTGACGAGCAGTACTTC; cdr3_aa: CASSPGQGSRGDEQYF; d_call: TRBD1; j_call: TRBJ2-7; clone_size: .; v_call: TRBV2
cdr3_nt: TGTGCCAGCAGTTTCTCCGCCAATGAGCAGTTCTTC; cdr3_aa: CASSFSANEQFF; d_call: .; j_call: TRBJ2-1; clone_size: .; v_call: TRBV12-3/TRBV12-4